This T cell receptor (beta chain) was sequenced in a study of shared T cell receptors in the human thymus. The CDR3 sequence is 15 residues long. Germline CDR1 and CDR2: SEHNR and FQNEAQ (reference sequence). V shed 5 bases, J shed 7 bases, and the junction held 8 bases outside the gene matches. Some clones are missing from TCRdb's copy, which holds only in-frame ones; the method was immunoSEQ multiplex PCR. The sample contains about 660,000 clones, approximately 89% of which appear only once. Separately, the same data were catalogued under a study of human thymus T cells. Per that study: Resections obtained during corrective heart surgery supplied the thymus tissue.

The sequenced material came from thymocytes. The sequence came from a boy in the first two years of life with a congenital heart defect. The V and J genes are TRBV7-9 and TRBJ1-4, with 9 nucleotides matching TRBD1. In nucleotides, the CDR3 is TGTGCCAGCAGCCGAATGACGACAGGGGGTGAAAAACTGTTTTTT. Amino acids: CASSRMTTGGEKLFF. The complete variable domain, with remaining parts taken from reference TRBV7-9 and TRBJ1-4, reads DTGVSQNPRHKITKRGQNVTFRCDPISEHNRLYWYRQTLGQGPEFLTYFQNEAQLEKSRLLSDRFSAERPKGSFSTLEIQRTEQGDSAMYLCASSRMTTGGEKLFFGSGTQLSVL.